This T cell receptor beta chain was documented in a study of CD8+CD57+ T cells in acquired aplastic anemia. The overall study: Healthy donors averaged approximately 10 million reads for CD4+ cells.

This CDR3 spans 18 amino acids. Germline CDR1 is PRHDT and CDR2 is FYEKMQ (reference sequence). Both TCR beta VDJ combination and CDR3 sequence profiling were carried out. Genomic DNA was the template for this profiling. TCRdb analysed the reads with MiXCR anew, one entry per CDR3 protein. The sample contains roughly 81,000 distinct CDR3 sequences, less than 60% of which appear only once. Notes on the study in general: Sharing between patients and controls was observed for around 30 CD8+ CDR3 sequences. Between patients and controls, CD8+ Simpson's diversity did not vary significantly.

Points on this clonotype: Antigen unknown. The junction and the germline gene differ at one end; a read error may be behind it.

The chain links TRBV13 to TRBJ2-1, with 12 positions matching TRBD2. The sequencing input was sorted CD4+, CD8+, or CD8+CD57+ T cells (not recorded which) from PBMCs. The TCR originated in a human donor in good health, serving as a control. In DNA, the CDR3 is TGTGCCAGGAGCTCCCCGACTAGCGGGGGATCCTCCTACAATGAGCAGTTCTTC. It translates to CARSSPTSGGSSYNEQFF.